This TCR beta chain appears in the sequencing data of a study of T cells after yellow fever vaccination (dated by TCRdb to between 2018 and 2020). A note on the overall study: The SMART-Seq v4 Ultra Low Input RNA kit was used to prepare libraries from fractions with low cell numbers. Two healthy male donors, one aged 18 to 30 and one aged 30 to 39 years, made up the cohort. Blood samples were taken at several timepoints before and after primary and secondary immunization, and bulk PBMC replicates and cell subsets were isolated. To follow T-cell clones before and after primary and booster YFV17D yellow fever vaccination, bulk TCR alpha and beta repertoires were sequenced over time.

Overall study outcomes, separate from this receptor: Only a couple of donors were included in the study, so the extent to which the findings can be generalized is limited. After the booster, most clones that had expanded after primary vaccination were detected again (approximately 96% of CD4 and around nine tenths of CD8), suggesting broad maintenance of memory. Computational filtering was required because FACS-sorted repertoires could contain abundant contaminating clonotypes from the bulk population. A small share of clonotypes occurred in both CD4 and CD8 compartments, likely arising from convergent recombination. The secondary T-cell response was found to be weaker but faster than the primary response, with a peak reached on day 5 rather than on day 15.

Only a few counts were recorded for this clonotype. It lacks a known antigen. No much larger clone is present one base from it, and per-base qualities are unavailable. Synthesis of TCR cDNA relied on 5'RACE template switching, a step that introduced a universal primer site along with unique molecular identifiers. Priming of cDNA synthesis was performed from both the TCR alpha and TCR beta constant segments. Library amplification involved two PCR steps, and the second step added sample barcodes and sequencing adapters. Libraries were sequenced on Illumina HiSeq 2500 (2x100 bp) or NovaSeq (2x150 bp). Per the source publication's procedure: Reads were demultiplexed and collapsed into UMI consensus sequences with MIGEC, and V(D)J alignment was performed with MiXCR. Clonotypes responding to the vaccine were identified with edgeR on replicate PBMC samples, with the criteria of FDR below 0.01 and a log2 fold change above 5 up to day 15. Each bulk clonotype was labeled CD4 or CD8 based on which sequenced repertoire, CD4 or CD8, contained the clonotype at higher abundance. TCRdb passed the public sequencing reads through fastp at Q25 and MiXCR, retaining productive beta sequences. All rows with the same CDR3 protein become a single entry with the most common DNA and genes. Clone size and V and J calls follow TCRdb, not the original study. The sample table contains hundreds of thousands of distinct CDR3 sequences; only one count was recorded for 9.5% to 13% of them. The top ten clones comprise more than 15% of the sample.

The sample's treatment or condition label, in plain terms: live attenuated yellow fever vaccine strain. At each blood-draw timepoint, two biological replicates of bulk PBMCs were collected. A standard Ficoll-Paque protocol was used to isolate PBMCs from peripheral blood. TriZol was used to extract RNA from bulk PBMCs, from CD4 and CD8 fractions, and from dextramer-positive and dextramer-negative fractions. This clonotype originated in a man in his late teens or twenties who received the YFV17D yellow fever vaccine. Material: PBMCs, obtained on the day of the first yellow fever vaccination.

The DNA sequence reads TGTGCCAGCACCGCAAGGAAAAGGTACACGAACACTGAAGCTTTCTTT. This codes for CASTARKRYTNTEAFF. The chain joins TRBV6-2 or TRBV6-3 to TRBJ1-1; no D segment can be confidently identified. The CDR3 starts with the cysteine, ends with the phenylalanine, and has 16 residues. Solely the CDR3 DNA is kept, with 48 bases framed from the first base. The V end loses 7 bases and the J end loses 1 base, and a stretch of 19 bases separates them. The germline V gene yields MNHEY for CDR1 and SVGEGT for CDR2.